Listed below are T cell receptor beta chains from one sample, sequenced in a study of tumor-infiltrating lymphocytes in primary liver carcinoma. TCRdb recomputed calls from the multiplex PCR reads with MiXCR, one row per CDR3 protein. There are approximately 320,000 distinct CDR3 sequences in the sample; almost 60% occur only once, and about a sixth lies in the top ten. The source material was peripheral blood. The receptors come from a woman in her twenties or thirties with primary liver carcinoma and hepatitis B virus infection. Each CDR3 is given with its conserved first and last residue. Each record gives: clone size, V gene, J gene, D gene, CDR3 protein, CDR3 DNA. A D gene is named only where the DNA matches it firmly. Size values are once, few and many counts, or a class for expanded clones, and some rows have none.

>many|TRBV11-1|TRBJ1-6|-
CASTPGVAGRSPLHF
TGTGCCAGCACGCCCGGGGTTGCTGGACGCTCACCCCTCCACTTT
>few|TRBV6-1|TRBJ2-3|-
CASSEFAQSVGDTQYF
TGTGCCAGCAGTGAATTTGCACAGAGCGTGGGAGATACGCAGTATTTT
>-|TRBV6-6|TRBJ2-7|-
CASSQITDPPLTYEQYF
TGTGCCAGCAGTCAGATTACCGACCCCCCCCTCACCTACGAGCAGTACTTC
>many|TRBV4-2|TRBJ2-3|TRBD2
CASSQVDSGDTDTQYF
TGTGCCAGCAGCCAAGTCGATAGCGGGGACACAGATACGCAGTATTTT
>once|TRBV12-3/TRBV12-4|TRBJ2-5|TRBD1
CASSMTGGETQYF
TGTGCCAGCAGTATGACAGGGGGAGAGACCCAGTACTTC
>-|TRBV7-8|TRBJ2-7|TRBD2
CASSLARVLAGGLTYEQYF
TGTGCCAGCAGCTTAGCGCGTGTACTAGCGGGAGGCCTGACCTACGAGCAGTACTTC
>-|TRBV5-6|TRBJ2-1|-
CASSLAWRGAYNEQFF
TGTGCCAGCAGCTTGGCATGGCGGGGCGCCTACAATGAGCAGTTCTTC
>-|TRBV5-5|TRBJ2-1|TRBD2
CASSLGLRTSGASSYNKQFF
TGTGCCAGCAGCTTAGGGCTCCGGACTAGCGGGGCCAGCTCCTACAATAAGCAGTTCTTC
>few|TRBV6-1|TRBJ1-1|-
CASKRDPTSEAFF
TGTGCCAGCAAACGGGACCCTACATCTGAAGCTTTCTTT
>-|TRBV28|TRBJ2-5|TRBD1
CASWDRGNQETQYF
TGTGCCAGCTGGGACAGGGGAAACCAAGAGACCCAGTACTTC
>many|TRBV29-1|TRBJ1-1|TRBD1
CSVSQGFGTEAFF
TGCAGCGTTTCACAGGGGTTCGGCACTGAAGCTTTCTTT
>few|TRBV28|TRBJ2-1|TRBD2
CASSSRTSAYNEQFF
TGTGCCAGCAGTTCGCGGACTAGCGCCTACAATGAGCAGTTCTTC
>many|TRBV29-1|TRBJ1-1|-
CSVHLTGRQNTEAFF
TGCAGCGTACACTTAACGGGACGACAGAACACTGAAGCTTTCTTT
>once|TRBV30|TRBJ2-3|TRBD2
CAWAGLALDTQYF
TGTGCCTGGGCGGGACTAGCATTGGATACGCAGTATTTT
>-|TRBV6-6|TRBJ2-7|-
CASSYSWSKYGERYF
TGTGCCAGCAGTTACTCCTGGAGCAAATACGGCGAGCGGTACTTC
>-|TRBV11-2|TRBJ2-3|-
CARGGVLPSTDTQYF
TGTGCCAGAGGCGGGGTCTTGCCTAGCACCGATACGCAGTATTTT
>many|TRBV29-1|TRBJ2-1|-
CSVDGYGLNEQFF
TGCAGCGTTGATGGCTATGGCCTTAATGAGCAGTTCTTC
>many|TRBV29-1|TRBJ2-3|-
CSASNRASTDTQYF
TGCAGCGCCTCGAATCGGGCTAGCACAGATACGCAGTATTTT
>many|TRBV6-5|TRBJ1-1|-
CASRSVRRGHTEAFF
TGTGCCAGCAGGTCTGTTCGCAGGGGCCACACTGAAGCTTTCTTT
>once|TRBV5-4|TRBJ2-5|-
CASSRNRVEAQYF
TGTGCCAGCAGCAGGAACAGGGTAGAGGCCCAGTACTTC
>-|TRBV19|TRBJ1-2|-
CASNDDDRLIYTF
TGTGCCAGTAATGACGACGATAGGCTGATCTACACCTTC
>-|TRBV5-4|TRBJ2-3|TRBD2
CASSSGVLAGAGAQYF
TGTGCCAGCAGCTCTGGGGTTCTAGCGGGAGCGGGGGCGCAGTATTTT
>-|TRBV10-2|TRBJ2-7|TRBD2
CANSRLAGGGDELYF
TGCGCCAACAGTCGACTAGCGGGGGGCGGGGACGAGCTGTACTTC
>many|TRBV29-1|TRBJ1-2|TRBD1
CSVEGQGRGNYGYTF
TGCAGCGTTGAAGGACAGGGAAGGGGGAACTATGGCTACACCTTC
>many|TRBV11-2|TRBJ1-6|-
CASSGPGGLNSPLHF
TGTGCCAGCAGCGGACCCGGGGGCCTTAATTCACCCCTCCACTTT
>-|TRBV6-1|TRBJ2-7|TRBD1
CACSEHPGQGNEQYF
TGTGCCTGCAGTGAACATCCGGGACAGGGAAATGAGCAGTACTTC
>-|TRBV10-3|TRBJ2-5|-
CAISEEQGIEKTQYF
TGTGCCATCAGTGAGGAACAGGGTATTGAGAAGACCCAGTACTTC
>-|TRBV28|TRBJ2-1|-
CPSSFHSTYNEQFF
TGTCCCAGCAGTTTTCATTCGACCTACAATGAGCAGTTCTTC
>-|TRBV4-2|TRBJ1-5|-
CASSKDWSENQPQHF
TGTGCCAGCAGCAAGGATTGGTCGGAAAATCAGCCCCAGCATTTT
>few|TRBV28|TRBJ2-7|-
CASSIGEDEQYF
TGTGCCAGCTCTATTGGAGAGGACGAGCAGTACTTC
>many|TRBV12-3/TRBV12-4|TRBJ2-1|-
CASSLGGGEQFF
TGTGCCAGCAGCTTGGGTGGTGGTGAGCAGTTCTTC
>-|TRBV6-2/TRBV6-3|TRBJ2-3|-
CASSCPTDTQYF
TGTGCCAGCAGTTGCCCCACAGATACGCAGTATTTT
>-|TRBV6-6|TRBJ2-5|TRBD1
CASSSPGGREAQYF
TGTGCCAGCAGTTCTCCAGGGGGCAGGGAGGCCCAGTACTTC
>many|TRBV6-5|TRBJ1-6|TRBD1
CASSYSRDRGNSPLHF
TGTGCCAGCAGTTACTCAAGGGACAGGGGAAATTCACCCCTCCACTTT
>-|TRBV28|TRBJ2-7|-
CASNSLGLSYEQYF
TGTGCCAGCAATTCACTGGGGCTCTCCTACGAGCAGTACTTC
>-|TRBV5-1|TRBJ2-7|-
CASSLGTVGLYERYF
TGCGCCAGCAGCTTGGGGACAGTGGGCCTCTACGAGCGGTACTTC
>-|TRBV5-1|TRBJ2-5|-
CASTLGSQETQYF
TGCGCCAGCACCCTAGGGTCTCAAGAGACCCAGTACTTC